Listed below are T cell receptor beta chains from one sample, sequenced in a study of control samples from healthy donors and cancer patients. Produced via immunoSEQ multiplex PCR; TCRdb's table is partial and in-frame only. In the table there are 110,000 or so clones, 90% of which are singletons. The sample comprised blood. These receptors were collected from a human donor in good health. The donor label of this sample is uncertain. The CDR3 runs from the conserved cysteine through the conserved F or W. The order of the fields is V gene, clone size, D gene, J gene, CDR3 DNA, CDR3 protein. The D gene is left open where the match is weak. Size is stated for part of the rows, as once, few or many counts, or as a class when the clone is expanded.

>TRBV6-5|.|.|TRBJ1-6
TGTGCCAGCAGTTACGCCAGAAGAAATTCACCCCTCCACTTT
CASSYARRNSPLHF
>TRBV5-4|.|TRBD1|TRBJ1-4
TGTGCCAGCAGCGTACAGGGGGCAGGAACTAATGAAAAACTGTTTTTT
CASSVQGAGTNEKLFF
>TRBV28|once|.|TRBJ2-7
TGTGCCAGCAGTTTAGGGGGGCCCGGCGAGCAGTACTTC
CASSLGGPGEQYF
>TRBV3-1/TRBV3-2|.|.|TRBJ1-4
TGTGCCAGCAGCCAAGATAGCCAGCTACTGTTTTTT
CASSQDSQLLFF
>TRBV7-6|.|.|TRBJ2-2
TGTGCCATCTCTGCAGGGGGGTACACCGGGGAGCTGTTTTTT
CAISAGGYTGELFF
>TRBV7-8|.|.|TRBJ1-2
TGTGCCAGCAGCTTAGGCAGGGTTCTCTATGGCTACACCTTC
CASSLGRVLYGYTF
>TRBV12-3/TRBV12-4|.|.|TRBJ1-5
TGTGCCAGCAGAAGTAGGGGGGATCAGCCCCAGCATTTT
CASRSRGDQPQHF
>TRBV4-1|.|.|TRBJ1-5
TGCGCCAGCAGCCAAGAGATTCAGGGGCCGAATCAGCCCCAGCATTTT
CASSQEIQGPNQPQHF
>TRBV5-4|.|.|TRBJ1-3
TGTGCCAGCAGCTTTTGGACAGCTGGAAACACCATATATTTT
CASSFWTAGNTIYF
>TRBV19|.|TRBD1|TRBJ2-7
TGTGCCAGTAGACTGAGGACAGGGGGCCTCTACGAGCAGTACTTC
CASRLRTGGLYEQYF
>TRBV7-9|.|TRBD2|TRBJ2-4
TGTGCCAGCAGCCCAGTGGGGGGGGAAGACATTCAGTACTTC
CASSPVGGEDIQYF
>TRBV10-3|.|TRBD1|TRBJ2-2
TGTGCCACGACTAAAACCGGGACAGATGATACCGGGGAGCTGTTTTTT
CATTKTGTDDTGELFF
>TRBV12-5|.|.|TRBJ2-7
TGTGCTAGTGGTTCAGAAAAGGACAGCCCCTACGAGCAGTACTTC
CASGSEKDSPYEQYF
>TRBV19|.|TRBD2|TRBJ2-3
TGTGCCAGTAGTAGACTAGCGGGTCGGGATACGCAGTATTTT
CASSRLAGRDTQYF
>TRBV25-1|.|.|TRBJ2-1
TGTGCCAGCAGCACGGGCGGACGGGGAGTCAATGAGCAGTTCTTC
CASSTGGRGVNEQFF
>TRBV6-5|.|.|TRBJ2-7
TGTGCCAGCAGAGAGACCGGGTCCCCCTACGAGCAGTACTTC
CASRETGSPYEQYF
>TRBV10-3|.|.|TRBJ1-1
TGTTCCAGTGGGGGACATGAGGGGATGAACACTGAAGCTTTCTTT
CSSGGHEGMNTEAFF
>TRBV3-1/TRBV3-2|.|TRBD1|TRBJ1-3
TGTGCCAGCAGCCCCCGGGGGGCAGGGGGTGGAAACACCATATATTTT
CASSPRGAGGGNTIYF
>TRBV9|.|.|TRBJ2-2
TGTGCCAGCAGCGTAGCTGTCGGTTCAGGGACCGGGGAGCTGTTTTTT
CASSVAVGSGTGELFF
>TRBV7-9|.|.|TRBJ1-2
TGTGCCAGCAGCTTAGATGGGGGGACGGCATCTAACTATGGCTACACCTTC
CASSLDGGTASNYGYTF
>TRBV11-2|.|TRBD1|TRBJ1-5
TGTGCCAGCAGCAAAACAGGGGCGGGTCAGCCCCAGCATTTT
CASSKTGAGQPQHF
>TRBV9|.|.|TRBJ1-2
TGTGCCAGCAGCGTAGCGGCTTTCGGGGCGCGAGACTATGGCTACACCTTC
CASSVAAFGARDYGYTF
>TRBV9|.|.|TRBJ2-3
TGTGCCAGCAGCACCGGACAGTTCCCAGATACGCAGTATTTT
CASSTGQFPDTQYF
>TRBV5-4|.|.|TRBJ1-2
TGTGCCAGCAGTAGGGAGGGCTACTATGGCTACACCTTC
CASSREGYYGYTF
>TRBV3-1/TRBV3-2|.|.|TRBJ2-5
TGTGCCAGCAGCCAAGCAACAGAGACCCAGTACTTC
CASSQATETQYF
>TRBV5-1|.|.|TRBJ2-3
TGCGCCAGCAGCTTGTCCAGGGTAGGGCCCACAGATACGCAGTATTTT
CASSLSRVGPTDTQYF
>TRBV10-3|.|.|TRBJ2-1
TGTGCCATCAGTGATTCAAATGAATACAATGAGCAGTTCTTC
CAISDSNEYNEQFF
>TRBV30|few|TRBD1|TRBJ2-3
TGTGCCTGGAGTGTACAGGGGGGCACAGATACGCAGTATTTT
CAWSVQGGTDTQYF
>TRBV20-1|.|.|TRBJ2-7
TGCAGTGCTAGCAGGGCCCACGAGCAGTACTTC
CSASRAHEQYF
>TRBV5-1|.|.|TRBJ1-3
TGCGCCAGCAGCTTGGGCGGTGGAGCTGAAAACACCATATATTTT
CASSLGGGAENTIYF
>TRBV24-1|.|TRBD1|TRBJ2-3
TGTGCCACCAGTGACGCTGGACAGGGTGCAGATACGCAGTATTTT
CATSDAGQGADTQYF
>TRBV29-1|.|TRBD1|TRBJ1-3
TGCAGCGTTGTGACAGGGGGCATGGGAAACACCATATATTTT
CSVVTGGMGNTIYF
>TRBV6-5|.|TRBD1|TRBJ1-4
TGTGCCTCCCGAGGTGAGACAGGGGCTGAAAAACTGTTTTTT
CASRGETGAEKLFF
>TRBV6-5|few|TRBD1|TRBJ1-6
TGTGCCAGCAGGTACGGGACAGGGGATAATTCACCCCTCCACTTT
CASRYGTGDNSPLHF
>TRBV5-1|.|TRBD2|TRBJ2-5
TGCGCCAGCAGGGCGAGCGGGGGGGGCGGAGAGACCCAGTACTTC
CASRASGGGGETQYF
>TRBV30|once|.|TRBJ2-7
TGTGCCTGGAGAGCCGGGACATTGGGGCAGTACTTC
CAWRAGTLGQYF
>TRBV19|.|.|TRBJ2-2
TGTGCCAGTAGTTCGCGAACAAACACCGGGGAGCTGTTTTTT
CASSSRTNTGELFF
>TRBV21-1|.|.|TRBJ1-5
TGTGCCAGCAGCAAAGCGCGTAGGGGGAAGGGAAGCAATCAGCCCCAGCATTTT
CASSKARRGKGSNQPQHF
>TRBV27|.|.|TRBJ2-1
TGTGCCAGCTCACTCTCGAAAAGGGGCCATGAGCAGTTCTTC
CASSLSKRGHEQFF
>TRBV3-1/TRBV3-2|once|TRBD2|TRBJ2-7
TGTGCCAGCAGCCAAGATCGCATAGCGGGGCGCGAGCAGTACTTC
CASSQDRIAGREQYF
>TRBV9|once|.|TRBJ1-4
TGTGCCAGCAGCGTAGGCGTCTCAACTAATGAAAAACTGTTTTTT
CASSVGVSTNEKLFF
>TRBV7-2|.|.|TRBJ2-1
TGTGCCAGCAGCTTAGTTGGACACCTCCCTGAGCAGTTCTTC
CASSLVGHLPEQFF
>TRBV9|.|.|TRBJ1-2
TGTGCCAGCAGCGTAGACCCCCGCCGGGACTATGGCTACACCTTC
CASSVDPRRDYGYTF
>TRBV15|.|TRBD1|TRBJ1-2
TGTGCCACCAGCAGTACGACAGGGGCCTATGGCTACACCTTC
CATSSTTGAYGYTF
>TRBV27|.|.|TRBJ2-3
TGTGCCAGCAGTTTAGTTTGGGGACTCAGGGAGCTAGGGCAGTATTTT
CASSLVWGLRELGQYF
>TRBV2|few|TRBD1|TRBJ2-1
TGTGCCAGCAGGCGGGACAGGGTCTCCTATGAGCAGTTCTTC
CASRRDRVSYEQFF
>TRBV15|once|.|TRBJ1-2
TGTGCCACCAGCAGATCGAGCGTAAATGATGGCTACACCTTC
CATSRSSVNDGYTF
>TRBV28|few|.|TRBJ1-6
TGTGCCAGCAGGGGACCCCGCTATTCACCCCTCCACTTT
CASRGPRYSPLHF
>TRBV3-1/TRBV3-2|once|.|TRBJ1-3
TGTGCCAGCAGCCAGGGAAACACCATATATTTT
CASSQGNTIYF
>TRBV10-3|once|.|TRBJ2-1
TGTGCCATAGGAAAGTATGGGGTTTCCAATGAGCAGTTCTTC
CAIGKYGVSNEQFF
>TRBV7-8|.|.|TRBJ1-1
TGTGCCAGCAGCTCGGGGGCCGCCAGGTACACTGAAGCTTTCTTT
CASSSGAARYTEAFF
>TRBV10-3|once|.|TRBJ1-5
TGTGCCATCAGCAAGGAGCACCACCGAGGTAGCAATCAGCCCCAGCATTTT
CAISKEHHRGSNQPQHF
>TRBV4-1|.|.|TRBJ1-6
TGCGCCAGCAGCCAAGATTCCGGAAGTGCCTATAATTCACCCCTCCACTTT
CASSQDSGSAYNSPLHF